This passage covers 7 T cell receptor beta chains from one sample sequenced in a study of T cell responses to AZD1222 COVID-19 vaccine. Sequenced by immunoSEQ multiplex PCR; TCRdb stores in-frame clones only, minus some. The data show about 140,000 clones, with 88% seen just once and under 5.5% held by the top ten. The sample was peripheral blood, taken 28 days after the second dose of the MenACWY control vaccine. These receptors originate from an adult who received the MenACWY meningococcal vaccine as a control.

The chain joins TRBV28 to TRBJ2-3; no firm D call. The V end lost 6 bases, the J end lost 4 bases, and 11 bases lay between the germline ends. The CDR3 extends over 13 amino acids. Germline lookup yields CDR1 MDHEN and CDR2 SYDVKM. CDR3 region: CASSPGAADTQYF. CDR3 coding DNA: TGTGCCAGCAGCCCGGGTGCGGCAGATACGCAGTATTTT.

In the case of this clone: Other DNA sequences in the same sample also yield this CDR3. The chain uses TRBV9 and TRBJ1-1; TRBD1 is a possible D gene (6 bases). V gave up 3 bases and J gave up 5 bases, with 14 bases separating them. The CDR3 consists of 14 residues. CDR1 is SGDLS, CDR2 YYNGEE, per germline. The CDR3 DNA reads TGTGCCAGCAGCGCCCAACAGGGAGGGACTGAAGCTTTCTTT. It translates to CASSAQQGGTEAFF.

The V gene is TRBV5-1, the J gene TRBJ2-2; D is ambiguous. Germline CDR1 reads SGHRS; CDR2 reads YFSETQ. The CDR3 is 14 residues long. Trimming left V 4 bases short and J 8 bases short, with 15 bases between. The CDR3 protein is CASSARNQAGELFF. The CDR3 DNA reads as TGCGCCAGCAGCGCACGCAACCAAGCTGGGGAGCTGTTTTTT. The entire variable domain, with the rest obtained from reference TRBV5-1 and TRBJ2-2, is as follows: KAGVTQTPRYLIKTRGQQVTLSCSPISGHRSVSWYQQTPGQGLQFLFEYFSETQRNKGNFPGRFSGRQFSNSRSEMNVSTLELGDSALYLCASSARNQAGELFFGEGSRLTVL.

This clone was picked up one time. The chain joins TRBV29-1 to TRBJ1-4; TRBD1 aligns across 9 bases. V gave up 4 bases and J gave up 1 base; unmatched junction bases: 7. The CDR3 spans 16 residues. Germline CDR1 is SQVTM and CDR2 is ANQGSEA. CDR3 protein: CSVVMGQGGTNEKLFF. CDR3 DNA: TGCAGCGTTGTAATGGGACAGGGTGGAACTAATGAAAAACTGTTTTTT. The variable domain in full, with the rest retrieved from reference TRBV29-1 and TRBJ1-4, is SAVISQKPSRDICQRGTSLTIQCQVDSQVTMMFWYRQQPGQSLTLIATANQGSEATYESGFVIDKFPISRPNLTFSTLTVSNMSPEDSSIYLCSVVMGQGGTNEKLFFGSGTQLSVL.

The chain carries TRBV30 and TRBJ2-7; D perhaps matches TRBD1 (6 bases). The CDR3 is made up of 14 amino acids. From germline, CDR1 is GTSNPN and CDR2 SVGIG (reference sequence). V lost 0 bases and J 1 base, leaving 10 bases between the germline ends. CDR3: CAWSVGGGSYEQYF. In DNA form, the CDR3 reads TGTGCCTGGAGTGTTGGGGGCGGTTCCTACGAGCAGTACTTC. Based on the CDR3 plus reference TRBV30 and TRBJ2-7, the full variable domain is SQTIHQWPATLVQPVGSPLSLECTVEGTSNPNLYWYRQAAGRGLQLLFYSVGIGQISSEVPQNLSASRPQDRQFILSSKKLLLSDSGFYLCAWSVGGGSYEQYFGPGTRLTVT.

The CDR3 coding sequence is TGTGCCAGCAGCCAAAGGGGCGGAGCGGAAGCTTTCTTT. Translating it yields CASSQRGGAEAFF. V is TRBV3-1 (or the pseudogene TRBV3-2) and J is TRBJ1-1; tentative D call: TRBD1 (5 bases). The germline gives CDR1 LGHDT, CDR2 YNNKEL (reference sequence). Between the trimmed V and J ends, which lost 2 bases and 8 bases, there was a span of 12 bases. The CDR3 runs 13 residues.

This clone came up once. This chain links TRBV7-9 with TRBJ2-3, with 8 bases matching TRBD2. V was clipped by 4 bases and J by 4 bases; unmatched bases: 13. Germline V CDR1 and CDR2: SEHNR, FQNEAQ (reference sequence). The CDR3 spans 17 residues. The CDR3 region has the DNA TGTGCCAGCAGCTCGATCCTAGGACTAGCCCCTCCAGATACGCAGTATTTT. Translation gives CASSSILGLAPPDTQYF.